The 15 T cell receptor beta chains reported below all come from one sample, sequenced in a study of T cell responses to AZD1222 COVID-19 vaccine. Some clones are missing from TCRdb's copy, which holds only in-frame ones; the method was immunoSEQ multiplex PCR. The table has approximately 150,000 clones, around 90% seen once. The sequencing used peripheral blood, collected on day 0 of AZD1222 vaccination. The source of these receptors is an adult in good health.

V gene TRBV6-5 combines with J gene TRBJ2-7; no definite D call. Germline CDR1 reads MNHEY; CDR2 reads SVGAGI. Trimming cost V 6 bases and J 6 bases, with 15 bases left between them. This CDR3 contains 13 residues. The CDR3 DNA is TGTGCCAGCAGCCAAACTCCTTGGTCCGAGCAGTACGTC. The encoded protein is CASSQTPWSEQYV.

The chain uses TRBV10-3 and TRBJ1-1; 9 nucleotides line up with TRBD1. This CDR3 spans 15 amino acids. Germline V CDR1 and CDR2: ENHRY, SYGVKD. V was pared by 3 bases and J by 1 base, with 3 bases of the junction left unmatched. The CDR3 reads CAISDWGQGNTEAFF. CDR3 nucleotide sequence: TGTGCCATCAGTGATTGGGGACAGGGGAACACTGAAGCTTTCTTT.

The chain recombines TRBV10-3 with TRBJ1-2, with a possible D match to TRBD1 (6 bases). This CDR3 comprises 15 residues. V was clipped by 5 bases and J by 2 bases, with 15 bases between them. Germline V gene data show CDR1 as ENHRY and CDR2 as SYGVKD. CDR3 sequence: CAISKDSAMNYGYTF. The CDR3, as DNA: TGTGCCATCAGTAAGGACAGCGCCATGAACTATGGCTACACCTTC.

This clone is a singleton in its sample. This chain connects TRBV7-9 to TRBJ2-4, with D possibly being TRBD1 (5 bases). Between the trimmed V and J ends, which lost 5 bases and 7 bases, there was a span of 9 bases. The CDR3 loop spans 12 amino acids. Germline assignment: CDR1 SEHNR and CDR2 FQNEAQ (reference sequence). For the CDR3, the DNA is TGTGCCAGCAGCCCCGACAGTAACATTCAGTACTTC. This codes for CASSPDSNIQYF.

The rearrangement joins TRBV11-2 to TRBJ2-1, with 10 bases matching TRBD1. Germline V lookup: CDR1 SGHAT, CDR2 FQNNGV. CDR3 length: 14 amino acids. V was pared by 5 bases and J by 7 bases, with 5 bases of the junction left unmatched. The CDR3 DNA reads TGTGCCAGCAGCGACAGGGACAGGGGTAATGAGCAGTTCTTC. It codes for CASSDRDRGNEQFF. The entire variable domain, with the rest obtained from reference TRBV11-2 and TRBJ2-1, is as follows: EAGVAQSPRYKIIEKRQSVAFWCNPISGHATLYWYQQILGQGPKLLIQFQNNGVVDDSQLPKDRFSAERLKGVDSTLKIQPAKLEDSAVYLCASSDRDRGNEQFFGPGTRLTVL.

This clone showed up just a few times. The V gene is TRBV6-6, the J gene TRBJ1-5, with no clear D. Germline V lookup: CDR1 MNHNY, CDR2 SVGAGI (reference sequence). The CDR3 spans 12 residues. Trimming cost V 2 bases and J 6 bases, with 5 bases left between them. The CDR3 loop reads CASSYQAQPQHF. The CDR3, as DNA: TGTGCCAGCAGTTACCAGGCTCAGCCCCAGCATTTT.

J is TRBJ1-1 and V is TRBV2, with a weak D call TRBD1 (5 bases). This CDR3 is 14 amino acids long. The germline gives CDR1 SNHLY, CDR2 FYNNEI. Between the trimmed V and J ends, which lost 4 bases and 4 bases, there was a span of 13 bases. CDR3 sequence (DNA): TGTGCCAGCAGTGCGGGACTTAGGGGCACTGAAGCTTTCTTT. Translating it yields CASSAGLRGTEAFF.

The V and J genes are TRBV4-1 and TRBJ2-1; the match to TRBD1 covers 8 bases. Germline CDR1 MGHRA, CDR2 YSYEKL. V lost 1 base, J lost 3 bases, and 11 bases stayed unmatched. This CDR3 comprises 18 residues. The CDR3 protein is CASSQASGQGRLYNEQFF. CDR3 coding DNA: TGCGCCAGCAGCCAAGCATCCGGACAGGGTCGCCTCTACAATGAGCAGTTCTTC.

This clone was counted once. This sequence joins TRBV3-1 (or the pseudogene TRBV3-2) and TRBJ2-1; 8 nucleotides agree with TRBD1. With 1 base clipped from V and 9 bases from J, the junction kept 8 bases outside the gene matches. This CDR3 comprises 15 residues. Germline V gene lookup returns CDR1 LGHDT and CDR2 YNNKEL (reference sequence). CDR3 sequence (DNA): TGTGCCAGCAGCCAAGGACAGGGGATTCCAGGTGAGCAGTTCTTC. This translates into CASSQGQGIPGEQFF.

In its sample, this clone was seen once. The chain recombines TRBV4-1 with TRBJ2-1; 9 bases map to TRBD1. The V gene end was trimmed by 1 base and the J gene end by 3 bases; junction bases not matched to a gene: 4. CDR1 is MGHRA and CDR2 is YSYEKL in the germline V gene. CDR3 size: 16 residues. CDR3 coding DNA: TGCGCCAGCAGCCAAGGACAGGGGGAACACTACAATGAGCAGTTCTTC. Protein sequence: CASSQGQGEHYNEQFF.

The rearrangement uses TRBV11-2 and TRBJ2-2; D might be TRBD2 (6 bases). CDR1 and CDR2 (germline): SGHAT, FQNNGV. The CDR3 spans 16 residues. Deletions cut 5 bases from V and 2 bases from J, with 15 bases between. CDR3 in DNA: TGTGCCAGCAGCAGATTGACCGGGACTAACACCGGGGAGCTGTTTTTT. Its translation: CASSRLTGTNTGELFF.

The chain recombines TRBV19 with TRBJ1-5; D is ambiguous. V lost 1 base and J lost 0, with 13 bases in between. The CDR3 length is 17 residues. Germline V gene lookup returns CDR1 LNHDA and CDR2 SQIVND (reference sequence). As DNA, the CDR3 is TGTGCCAGTAGTATAGGGGTGCAGATCTATAGCAATCAGCCCCAGCATTTT. Translated: CASSIGVQIYSNQPQHF.

For the CDR3, the DNA is TGTGCCAGCAGCTTAGTAGAGGGAACCAACCCCCCCTACGAGCAGTACTTC. As protein: CASSLVEGTNPPYEQYF. The chain couples TRBV7-6 to TRBJ2-7; maybe TRBD2 (5 bases). V was pared by 1 base and J by 2 bases, with 18 bases between. This CDR3 spans 17 amino acids. Per the germline V gene, CDR1 is SGHVS and CDR2 is FNYEAQ.

The chain couples TRBV29-1 to TRBJ2-1, with D perhaps TRBD2 (6 bases). CDR1 and CDR2 from the germline V gene are SQVTM and ANQGSEA. The V gene lost 6 bases and the J gene lost 10 bases, with 16 bases spanning the gap. The CDR3 is 12 amino acids. DNA for the CDR3: TGCAGCGTCAAGGGACTTTGGCAAGAGCAGTTCTTC. Its protein is CSVKGLWQEQFF.

The gene calls are TRBV6-6 and TRBJ2-7, with 7 bases matching TRBD1. V gave up 8 bases and J gave up 2 bases; unmatched junction bases: 6. This CDR3 spans 13 amino acids. In germline, CDR1 is MNHNY, CDR2 SVGAGI (reference sequence). The CDR3 here is CASARGSPYEQYV. The CDR3 DNA sequence: TGTGCCAGCGCCAGGGGGTCTCCCTACGAGCAGTACGTC.